This T cell receptor beta chain was observed in a study of shared clonotypes between healthy human individuals. Study context: A donor's plate count was three for CD4 naive and three for CD4 memory; CD8 naive had two and CD8 memory one.

TCRdb's copy holds only in-frame clones and misses some; the assay was immunoSEQ multiplex PCR. The sample shows 1,500,000 or so clones, around 97% of them seen only once. Germline-derived CDR1 and CDR2 are LNHDA and SQIVND (reference sequence). The length of the CDR3 is 16 residues. With 4 bases removed from V and 4 bases from J, the gap between germline ends came to 18 bases. The chain carries TRBV19 and TRBJ2-3; possibly TRBD2 for D (5 bases). The material sequenced was naive CD4+ T cells sorted from blood. Regarding subset: CD45RA+ positively selected. This clonotype was sampled from a man aged 25 to 40 in good health. The CDR3 DNA follows: TGTGCCAGTAGTAGTCCGGGATCCCTTAGGGCAGATACGCAGTATTTT. Residues: CASSSPGSLRADTQYF.